This T cell receptor (beta chain) derives from a study of CD8 T cells in ankylosing spondylitis. Study outcomes and limitations: Disease-linked clones reportedly showed significant enrichment in matched ankylosing spondylitis synovial fluid. A TCR beta motif made of eight highly homologous variants seemed typical of ankylosing spondylitis blood. Certain motif variants had earlier been reported in reactive arthritis synovial fluid and blood. Those disease-linked clones were CD8+; they were also relatively rare in peripheral blood.

For TCR beta, libraries came from quantitative 5'-RACE with molecular barcodes. MiXCR, run by TCRdb on the 5' RACE reads, gives a single entry per CDR3 protein. The sample has under 550,000 distinct CDR3 sequences; roughly a quarter are singletons. The sample holds a few counts of this clonotype. Its matching antigen is unknown. This TCR derives from a male donor with ankylosing spondylitis. Source material: blood, either unsorted or a sorted T cell fraction (not recorded which).

This CDR3 reads CASSPTVGGYTF. The CDR3 region has the DNA TGTGCCAGCAGTCCGACGGTGGGGGGCTACACCTTC. The chain couples TRBV12-3 or TRBV12-4 to TRBJ1-2; D gene uncertain. The CDR3 covers 12 residues. The ends were cut back, 5 bases at V and 8 bases at J, with 12 bases in the middle.